These 4 T cell receptor beta chains came from one sample sequenced in a study of cytomegalovirus exposure and HLA in healthy donors. The PCR was carried out with 60 Vbeta primers and 13 Jbeta primers. Using immunoSEQ multiplex PCR, the repertoire was profiled, and TCRdb retains in-frame clones only, with some absent. The sample features 70,000 to 100,000 clones, with 3.5% to 4.5% in its top ten. What was sequenced was PBMCs. Receptors originate from a man in his late teens or twenties in good health and CMV-seropositive.

The chain links TRBV18 to TRBJ1-2, with no clear D. Looked up from germline, CDR1 is KGHSH and CDR2 is LQKENI. The CDR3 sequence is 13 residues long. The germline V and J ends were trimmed by 3 bases and 1 base, with 6 bases remaining between them. CDR3 region: CASSPGLNYGYTF. DNA of the CDR3: TGTGCCAGCTCACCTGGGCTTAACTATGGCTACACCTTC.

The genes are TRBV28 and TRBJ2-5, with D possibly matching TRBD1 (6 bases). V gave up 6 bases and J gave up 5 bases, with 16 bases separating them. Germline V gene sequence: CDR1 MDHEN, CDR2 SYDVKM. The CDR3 length is 14 residues. The CDR3 sequence is CASSSTGIGETQYF. The CDR3 DNA follows: TGTGCCAGCAGCTCAACAGGGATAGGGGAGACCCAGTACTTC.

The chain is built from TRBV9 and TRBJ2-3; tentatively, D is TRBD2 (5 bases). The V gene's germline CDR1 is SGDLS and CDR2 YYNGEE. CDR3 length: 17 residues. V gave up 0 bases and J gave up 2 bases, with 16 bases separating them. CDR3 in DNA: TGTGCCAGCAGCGTAGGTGTGGCTAGCAGTTACACAGATACGCAGTATTTT. It encodes CASSVGVASSYTDTQYF.

CDR3: CASILGTGGRPQHF. Written as DNA, the CDR3 is TGTGCCAGCATCCTCGGGACAGGGGGTCGGCCCCAGCATTTT. The rearrangement links TRBV28 to TRBJ1-5; 11 bases match TRBD1. J gave up 9 bases and V 7 bases, and 8 bases lay outside the gene matches. This CDR3 is built from 14 residues. CDR1 is MDHEN, CDR2 SYDVKM, per germline.